This T cell receptor beta chain was sequenced for a study of STAT5B mutations in CD4+ large granular lymphocyte leukemia. This CDR3 has 11 amino acids. The V gene's germline CDR1 is GTSNPN and CDR2 SVGIG (reference sequence). Trimming cost V 5 bases and J 8 bases, with 10 bases left between them. Buffy coats from healthy blood donors served as controls. Method: immunoSEQ multiplex PCR; TCRdb's copy keeps in-frame clones and lacks some. The sample yields some 38,000 clones, around 75% seen once. This chain connects TRBV30 to TRBJ1-3; D ambiguous. Sequencing was performed on CD4+ T cells from blood buffy coats. The receptor comes from a human donor in good health. CDR3 in DNA: TGTGCCTGGGGCCTCGGGGACACCATATATTTT. Its translation: CAWGLGDTIYF.